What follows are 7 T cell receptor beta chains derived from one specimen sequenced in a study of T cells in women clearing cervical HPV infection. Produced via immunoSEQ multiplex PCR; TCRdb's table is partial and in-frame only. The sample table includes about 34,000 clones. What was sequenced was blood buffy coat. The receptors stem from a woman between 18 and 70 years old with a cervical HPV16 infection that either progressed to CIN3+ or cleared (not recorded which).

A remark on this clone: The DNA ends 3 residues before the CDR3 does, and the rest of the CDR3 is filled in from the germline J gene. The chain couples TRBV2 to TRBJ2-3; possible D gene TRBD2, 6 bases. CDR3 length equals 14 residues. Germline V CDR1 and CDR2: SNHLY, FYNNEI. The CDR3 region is CASSWPTSQETQYF. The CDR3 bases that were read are TGTGCCAGCAGTTGGCCGACTAGTCAAGAGACG.

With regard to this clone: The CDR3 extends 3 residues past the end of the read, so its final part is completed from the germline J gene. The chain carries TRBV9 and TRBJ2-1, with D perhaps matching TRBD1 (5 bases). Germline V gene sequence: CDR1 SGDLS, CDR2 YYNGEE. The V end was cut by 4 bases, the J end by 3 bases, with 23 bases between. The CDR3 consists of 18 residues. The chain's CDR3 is CASSPSTTGPRGYNEQFF. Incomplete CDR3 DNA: TGTGCCAGCAGCCCATCGACAACAGGCCCTAGGGGCTACAATGAG.

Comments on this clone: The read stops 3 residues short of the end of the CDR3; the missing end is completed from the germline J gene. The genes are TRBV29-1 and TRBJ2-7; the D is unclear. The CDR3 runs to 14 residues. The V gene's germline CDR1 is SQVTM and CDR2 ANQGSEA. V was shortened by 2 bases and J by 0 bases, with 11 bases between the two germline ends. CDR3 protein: CSVETYRSSYEQYF. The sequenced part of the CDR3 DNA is TGCAGCGTTGAAACCTATCGAAGCTCCTACGAG.

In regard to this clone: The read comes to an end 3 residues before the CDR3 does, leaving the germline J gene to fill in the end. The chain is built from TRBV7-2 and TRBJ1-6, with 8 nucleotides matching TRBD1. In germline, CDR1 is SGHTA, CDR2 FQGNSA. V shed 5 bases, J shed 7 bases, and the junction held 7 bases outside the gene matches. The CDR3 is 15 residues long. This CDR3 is CASSPPTGGNSPLHF. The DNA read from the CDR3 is TGTGCCAGCAGCCCCCCCACAGGGGGAAATTCACCC.

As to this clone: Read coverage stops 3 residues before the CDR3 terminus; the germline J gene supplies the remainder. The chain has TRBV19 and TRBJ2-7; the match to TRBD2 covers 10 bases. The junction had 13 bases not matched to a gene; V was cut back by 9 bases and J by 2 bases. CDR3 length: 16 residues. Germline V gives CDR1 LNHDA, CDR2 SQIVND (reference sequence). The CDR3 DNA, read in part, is TGTGCCAGCACCCCGCGGAGCGGGGGGGCCCCCTACGAG. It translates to CASTPRSGGAPYE. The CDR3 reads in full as CASTPRSGGAPYEQYF.

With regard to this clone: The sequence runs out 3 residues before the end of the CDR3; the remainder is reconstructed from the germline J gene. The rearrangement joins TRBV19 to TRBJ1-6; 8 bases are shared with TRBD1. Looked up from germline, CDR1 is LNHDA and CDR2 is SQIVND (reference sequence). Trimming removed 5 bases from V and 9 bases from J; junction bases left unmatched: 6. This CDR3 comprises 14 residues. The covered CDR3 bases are TGTGCCAGTAGTGCGACAGGGGTTGGTTCACCC. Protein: CASSATGVGSP. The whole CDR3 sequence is CASSATGVGSPLHF.

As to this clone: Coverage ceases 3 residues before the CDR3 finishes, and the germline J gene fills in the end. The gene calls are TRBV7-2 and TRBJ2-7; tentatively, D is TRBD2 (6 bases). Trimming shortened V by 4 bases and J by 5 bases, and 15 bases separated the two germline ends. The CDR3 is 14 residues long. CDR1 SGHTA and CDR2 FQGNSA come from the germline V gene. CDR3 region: CASSSRRGINEQYF. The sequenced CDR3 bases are TGTGCCAGCAGCTCCCGCCGGGGGATCAACGAG.